This TCR beta chain appears in the sequencing data of a study of T cell responses to AZD1222 COVID-19 vaccine. V gave up 6 bases and J gave up 3 bases; unmatched junction bases: 6. The germline V gene encodes CDR1 SQVTM and CDR2 ANQGSEA. The CDR3 covers 13 residues. Generated by immunoSEQ multiplex PCR, the TCRdb table keeps only in-frame clones and is missing some. This sample has 90,000 to 100,000 clones, with roughly 85% found just once. The sequencing used peripheral blood, collected 28 days after the second AZD1222 dose. This TCR was recovered from an adult who received the AZD1222 COVID-19 vaccine. The rearrangement uses TRBV29-1 and TRBJ2-7; 9 positions agree with TRBD2. The CDR3 coding sequence is TGCAGCGTCCGACTAGCGGACAACTACGAGCAGTACTTC. Translated, it gives CSVRLADNYEQYF.